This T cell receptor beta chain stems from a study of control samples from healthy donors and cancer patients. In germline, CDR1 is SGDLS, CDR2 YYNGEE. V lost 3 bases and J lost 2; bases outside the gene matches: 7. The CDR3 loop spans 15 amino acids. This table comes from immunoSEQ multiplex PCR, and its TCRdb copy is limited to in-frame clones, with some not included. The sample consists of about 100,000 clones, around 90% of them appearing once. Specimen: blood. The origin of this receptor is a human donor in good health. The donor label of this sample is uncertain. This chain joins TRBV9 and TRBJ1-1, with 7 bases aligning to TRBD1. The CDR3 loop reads CASSASGTVNTEAFF. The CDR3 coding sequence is TGTGCCAGCAGCGCGTCCGGGACAGTTAACACTGAAGCTTTCTTT.